This paragraph reports one TCR beta chain. Expressed TCRB transcripts got sequenced, as all isolated RNA was reverse transcribed. TCRdb's table, derived via immunoSEQ multiplex PCR, lists solely in-frame clones and lacks some. Here the sample spans about 410,000 clones, approximately 15% being singletons. The germline gives CDR1 SGHVS, CDR2 FQNEAQ. The CDR3 spans 16 residues. V was shortened by 0 bases and J by 1 base, with 9 bases between the two germline ends. The data are from a study of beta chain features in type 1 diabetes. Sequenced material: naive CD4+ T cells from blood. The receptor's source is a man aged 25-40 years in good health. The chain couples TRBV7-8 to TRBJ2-2; D possibly corresponds to TRBD1 (5 bases). The CDR3 protein is CASSLARRENTGELFF. CDR3 nucleotide sequence: TGTGCCAGCAGCTTAGCGCGCAGGGAGAACACCGGGGAGCTGTTTTTT. The full variable domain, rest sourced from reference TRBV7-8 and TRBJ2-2, is GAGVSQSPRYKVAKRGQDVALRCDPISGHVSLFWYQQALGQGPEFLTYFQNEAQLDKSGLPSDRFFAERPEGSVSTLKIQRTQQEDSAVYLCASSLARRENTGELFFGEGSRLTVL.